Below, 2 T cell receptor beta chains from the same sample are listed, as sequenced in a study of neurological immune-mediated disorders. TCRdb reanalysed the 5' RACE reads using MiXCR and keeps one entry per CDR3 protein. The data contain some 60,000 distinct CDR3 sequences, more than 8% of them seen just once; the ten biggest clones take up around 13%. Described time point: longitudinal time-point 2. The sample taken for sequencing was PBMCs. These receptors were taken from a young man in good health.

The table lists this clonotype with many counts. This chain joins TRBV4-1 and TRBJ1-1; D uncertain. The CDR3 is 12 amino acids. Trimming removed 0 bases from V and 11 bases from J, with 10 bases in between. Germline V gene data show CDR1 as MGHRA and CDR2 as YSYEKL. The CDR3 reads CASSQDPGTAFF. The CDR3 region has the DNA TGCGCCAGCAGCCAAGATCCGGGTACGGCTTTCTTT.

This clonotype was counted many times. The V and J genes are TRBV5-1 and TRBJ1-2; 9 nucleotides align to TRBD1. CDR3 length: 14 amino acids. CDR1 is SGHRS, CDR2 YFSETQ, per germline. The trim removed 4 bases at V and 7 bases at J, leaving 8 bases unmatched. CDR3 in DNA: TGCGCCAGCAGCAAGGAGGGGACAGGGTTTGGCTACACCTTC. It is translated as CASSKEGTGFGYTF.